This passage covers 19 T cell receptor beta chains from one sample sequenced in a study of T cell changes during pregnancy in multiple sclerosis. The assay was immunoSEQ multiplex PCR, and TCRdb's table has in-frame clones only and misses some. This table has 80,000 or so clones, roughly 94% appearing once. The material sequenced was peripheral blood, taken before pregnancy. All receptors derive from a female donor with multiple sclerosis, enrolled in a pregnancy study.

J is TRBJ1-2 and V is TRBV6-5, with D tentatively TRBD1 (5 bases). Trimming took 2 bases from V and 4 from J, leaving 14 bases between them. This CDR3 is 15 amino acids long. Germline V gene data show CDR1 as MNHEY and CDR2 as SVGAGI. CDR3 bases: TGTGCCAGCAGTTACGTGGGGGACTCCATCTATGGCTACACCTTC. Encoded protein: CASSYVGDSIYGYTF.

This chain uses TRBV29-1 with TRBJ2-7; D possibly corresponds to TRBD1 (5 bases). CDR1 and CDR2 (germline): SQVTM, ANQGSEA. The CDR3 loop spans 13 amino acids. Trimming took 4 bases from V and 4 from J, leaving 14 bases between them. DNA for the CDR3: TGCAGCGTTGGGGCAGGGTTAACTTACGAGCAGTACTTC. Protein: CSVGAGLTYEQYF.

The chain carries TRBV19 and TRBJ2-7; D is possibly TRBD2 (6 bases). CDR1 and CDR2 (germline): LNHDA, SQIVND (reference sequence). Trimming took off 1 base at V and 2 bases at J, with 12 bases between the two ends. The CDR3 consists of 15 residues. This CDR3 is CASSIGPEGTYEQYF. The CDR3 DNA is TGTGCCAGTAGTATAGGGCCGGAGGGGACCTACGAGCAGTACTTC.

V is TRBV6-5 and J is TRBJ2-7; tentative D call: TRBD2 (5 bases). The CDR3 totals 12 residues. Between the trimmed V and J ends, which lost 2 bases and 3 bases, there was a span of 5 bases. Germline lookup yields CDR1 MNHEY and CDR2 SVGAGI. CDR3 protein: CASSYAGYEQYF. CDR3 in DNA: TGTGCCAGCAGTTACGCGGGCTACGAGCAGTACTTC.

CDR3 sequence (DNA): TGCGCCAGCAGCCCCGCAGGGGTCCCCCTCTTCGAGCAGTACTTC. Its protein product is CASSPAGVPLFEQYF. The genes are TRBV5-1 and TRBJ2-7; D might be TRBD1 (6 bases). The CDR3 extends over 15 amino acids. CDR1 and CDR2 (germline): SGHRS, YFSETQ. V gave up 4 bases and J gave up 6 bases, with 20 bases separating them.

CDR3 amino acids: CASSFGQGFVYEQYF. The CDR3 DNA reads TGCGCCAGCAGCTTTGGTCAGGGTTTTGTGTACGAGCAGTACTTC. The chain uses TRBV5-1 and TRBJ2-7; maybe TRBD1 (5 bases). The CDR3 consists of 15 residues. V was shortened by 2 bases and J by 4 bases, with 16 bases between the two germline ends. The germline CDR1 and CDR2 sequences are SGHRS and YFSETQ.

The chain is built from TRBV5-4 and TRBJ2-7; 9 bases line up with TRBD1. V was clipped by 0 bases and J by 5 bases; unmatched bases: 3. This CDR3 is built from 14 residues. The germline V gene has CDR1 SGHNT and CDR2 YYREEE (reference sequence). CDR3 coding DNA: TGTGCCAGCAGCTTGGCGGACAGGGGCCACGAGCAGTACTTC. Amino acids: CASSLADRGHEQYF.

Here the CDR3 reads CASSWGGERKAFF. The CDR3 nucleotides are TGCGCCAGCAGCTGGGGGGGGGAGAGGAAAGCTTTCTTT. The gene calls are TRBV5-1 and TRBJ1-1, with D perhaps matching TRBD1 (5 bases). The germline gives CDR1 SGHRS, CDR2 YFSETQ. V lost 3 bases, J lost 9 bases, and 15 bases lay in between. The length of the CDR3 is 13 residues.

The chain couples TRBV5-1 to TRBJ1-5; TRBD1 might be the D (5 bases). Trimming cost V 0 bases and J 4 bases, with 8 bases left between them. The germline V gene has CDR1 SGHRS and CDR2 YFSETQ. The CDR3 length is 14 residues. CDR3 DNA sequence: TGCGCCAGCAGCTTGGAGGGGAGGAATCAGCCCCAGCATTTT. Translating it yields CASSLEGRNQPQHF. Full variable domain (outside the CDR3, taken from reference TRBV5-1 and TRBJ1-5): KAGVTQTPRYLIKTRGQQVTLSCSPISGHRSVSWYQQTPGQGLQFLFEYFSETQRNKGNFPGRFSGRQFSNSRSEMNVSTLELGDSALYLCASSLEGRNQPQHFGDGTRLSIL.

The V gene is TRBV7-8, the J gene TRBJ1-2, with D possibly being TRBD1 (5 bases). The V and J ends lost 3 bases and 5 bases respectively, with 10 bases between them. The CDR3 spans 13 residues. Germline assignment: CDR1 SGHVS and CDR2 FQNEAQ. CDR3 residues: CASSFSQDYGYTF. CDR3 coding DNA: TGTGCCAGCAGCTTTTCACAGGATTATGGCTACACCTTC.

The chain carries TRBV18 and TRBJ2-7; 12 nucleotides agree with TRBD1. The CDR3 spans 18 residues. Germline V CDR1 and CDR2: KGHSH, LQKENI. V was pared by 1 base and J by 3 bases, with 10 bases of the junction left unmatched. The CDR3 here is CASSPLGPGTGGLYEQYF. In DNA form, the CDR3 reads TGTGCCAGCTCACCACTAGGACCCGGGACAGGGGGCCTCTACGAGCAGTACTTC. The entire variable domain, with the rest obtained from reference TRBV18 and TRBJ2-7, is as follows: NAGVMQNPRHLVRRRGQEARLRCSPMKGHSHVYWYRQLPEEGLKFMVYLQKENIIDESGMPKERFSAEFPKEGPSILRIQQVVRGDSAAYFCASSPLGPGTGGLYEQYFGPGTRLTVT.

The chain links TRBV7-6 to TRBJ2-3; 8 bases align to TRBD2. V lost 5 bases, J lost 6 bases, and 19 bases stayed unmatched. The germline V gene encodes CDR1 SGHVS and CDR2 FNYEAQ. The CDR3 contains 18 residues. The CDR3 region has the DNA TGTGCCAGCAGCCCCGAGGTGCTCGTCAGCGGGGGACGGGATACGCAGTATTTT. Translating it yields CASSPEVLVSGGRDTQYF.

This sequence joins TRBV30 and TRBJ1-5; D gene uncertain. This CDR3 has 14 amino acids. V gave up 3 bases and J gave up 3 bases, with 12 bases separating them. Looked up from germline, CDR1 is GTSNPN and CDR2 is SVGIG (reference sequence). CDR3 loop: CAWSTGNPNQPQHF. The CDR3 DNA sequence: TGTGCCTGGAGCACGGGGAACCCCAATCAGCCCCAGCATTTT.

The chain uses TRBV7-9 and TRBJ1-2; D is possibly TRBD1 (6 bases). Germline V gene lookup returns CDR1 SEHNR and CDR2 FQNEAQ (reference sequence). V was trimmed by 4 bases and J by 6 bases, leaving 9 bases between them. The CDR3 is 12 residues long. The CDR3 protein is CASSWTDDGYTF. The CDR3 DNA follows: TGTGCCAGCAGCTGGACAGACGATGGCTACACCTTC.

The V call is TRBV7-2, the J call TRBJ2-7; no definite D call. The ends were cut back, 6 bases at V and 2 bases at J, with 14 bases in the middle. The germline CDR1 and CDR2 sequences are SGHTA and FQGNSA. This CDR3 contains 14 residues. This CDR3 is CASSSKYKPYEQYF. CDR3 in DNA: TGTGCCAGCAGTTCTAAATATAAACCCTACGAGCAGTACTTC.

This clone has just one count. CDR3 in DNA: TGTGCCAGCAGGCCCGGGACTCAGCTGGGGTCCTACGAGCAGTACTTC. Encoded protein: CASRPGTQLGSYEQYF. The rearrangement uses TRBV2 and TRBJ2-7, with D perhaps matching TRBD2 (6 bases). V was pared by 6 bases and J by 1 base, with 19 bases between. The germline V gene has CDR1 SNHLY and CDR2 FYNNEI. The CDR3 sequence is 16 residues long. Variable domain in full (rest from reference TRBV2 and TRBJ2-7): EPEVTQTPSHQVTQMGQEVILRCVPISNHLYFYWYRQILGQKVEFLVSFYNNEISEKSEIFDDQFSVERPDGSNFTLKIRSTKLEDSAMYFCASRPGTQLGSYEQYFGPGTRLTVT.

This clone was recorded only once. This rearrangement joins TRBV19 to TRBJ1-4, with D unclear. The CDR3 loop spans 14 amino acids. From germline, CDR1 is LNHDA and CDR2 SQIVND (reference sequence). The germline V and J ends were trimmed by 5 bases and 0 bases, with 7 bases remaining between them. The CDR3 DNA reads TGTGCCAGTAGTTCGTTCGCAACTAATGAAAAACTGTTTTTT. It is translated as CASSSFATNEKLFF. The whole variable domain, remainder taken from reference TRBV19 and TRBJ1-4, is DGGITQSPKYLFRKEGQNVTLSCEQNLNHDAMYWYRQDPGQGLRLIYYSQIVNDFQKGDIAEGYSVSREKKESFPLTVTSAQKNPTAFYLCASSSFATNEKLFFGSGTQLSVL.

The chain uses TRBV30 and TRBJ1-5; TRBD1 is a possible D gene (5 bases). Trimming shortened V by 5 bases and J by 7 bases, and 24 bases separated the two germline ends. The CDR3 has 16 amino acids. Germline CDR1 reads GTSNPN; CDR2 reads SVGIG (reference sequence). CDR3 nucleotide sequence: TGTGCCTGGGCCAGGGACGGCCTTTTAGCGGAACAGCCCCAGCATTTT. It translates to CAWARDGLLAEQPQHF.

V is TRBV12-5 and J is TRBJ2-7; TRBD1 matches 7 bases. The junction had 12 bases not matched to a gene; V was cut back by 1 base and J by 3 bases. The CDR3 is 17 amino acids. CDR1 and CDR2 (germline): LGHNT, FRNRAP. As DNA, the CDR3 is TGTGCTAGTGGTTTGGCTCCGCGGACAGGCGCCTACTACGAGCAGTACTTC. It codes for CASGLAPRTGAYYEQYF.